This T cell receptor beta chain was identified during a study of CD8 T cells in ankylosing spondylitis (dated by TCRdb to about 2017). Regarding the complete study: To find TCR variants linked to disease, the study profiled T cell receptor beta repertoires in ankylosing spondylitis patients and healthy donors. Peripheral blood samples were taken, and synovial fluid was additionally collected from ankylosing spondylitis patients. In total, the full study cohort was made up of 110 or so healthy donors and 25 or so ankylosing spondylitis patients. What the work shows at the level of the full study, not this receptor alone: The disease-linked clones showed a CD8+ phenotype and occurred at relatively low frequencies in peripheral blood. A TCR beta motif of seven or eight highly homologous amino acid variants appeared characteristic of blood from ankylosing spondylitis patients. The disease-linked clones were reported as significantly enriched in matched synovial fluid samples from ankylosing spondylitis patients. Some of the motif variants had been reported before in the synovial fluid and blood of reactive arthritis patients, a finding that suggests common disease-initiation mechanisms.

The table lists this clonotype with a few counts. Its cognate antigen has yet to be identified. The input lacks base qualities; no much larger clone sits a single base away. This sample was sequenced with an Illumina HiSeq 2500. Quantitative 5'-RACE with molecular barcodes was used to prepare TCR beta libraries. The authors' pipeline ran thus. To identify disease-linked TCR variants, a new computational method was used, one built on a probabilistic model of VDJ rearrangement. TCRdb reworked the public reads: Q25 trimming with fastp, MiXCR clone assembly, productive beta chains retained. Rows are combined by CDR3 protein, so each entry shows the most common genes and DNA. These V and J calls originate from TCRdb's pipeline instead of the authors' own analysis. The sample data list about 800,000 distinct CDR3 sequences, and about an eighth of these were observed just once. The ten largest account for less than 0.65% of the sample.

Sequenced: blood, either unsorted or a sorted T cell fraction (not recorded which). This TCR derives from a male donor with ankylosing spondylitis.

The nucleotide sequence is given as TGTGCCAGCAGTTCAATAGTGAACACTGAAGCTTTCTTT. Its translation is CASSSIVNTEAFF. The chain is made from TRBV6-2 or TRBV6-3 and TRBJ1-1; the D gene remains uncertain. CDR1 MNHEY and CDR2 SVGEGT are derived from the germline V gene. Reading from cysteine to phenylalanine, the CDR3 counts 13 amino acids. Only the CDR3 portion is preserved as DNA: 39 bases, with reading frame beginning at the first base. V loses 4 bases, J loses 0 bases, and the germline ends lie 6 bases apart.